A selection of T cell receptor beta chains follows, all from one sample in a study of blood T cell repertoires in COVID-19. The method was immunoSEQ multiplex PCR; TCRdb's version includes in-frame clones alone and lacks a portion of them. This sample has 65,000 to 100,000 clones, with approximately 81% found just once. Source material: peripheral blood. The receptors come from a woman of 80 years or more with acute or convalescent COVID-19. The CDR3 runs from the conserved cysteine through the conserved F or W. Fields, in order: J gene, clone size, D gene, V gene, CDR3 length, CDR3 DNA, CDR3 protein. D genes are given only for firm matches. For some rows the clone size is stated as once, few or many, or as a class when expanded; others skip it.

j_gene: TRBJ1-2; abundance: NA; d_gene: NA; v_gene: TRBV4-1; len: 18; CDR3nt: TGCGCCAGCAGCCAGGCGCGGGGGGAGTTGTCTAGGGACTATGGCTACACCTTC; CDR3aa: CASSQARGELSRDYGYTF
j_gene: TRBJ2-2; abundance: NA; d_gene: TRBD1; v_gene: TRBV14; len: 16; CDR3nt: TGTGCCAGCAGCCCGGGACAGGGGACGAACACCGGGGAGCTGTTTTTT; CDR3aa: CASSPGQGTNTGELFF
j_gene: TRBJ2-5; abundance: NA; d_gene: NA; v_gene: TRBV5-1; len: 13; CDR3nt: TGCGCCAGCAGCTTGTTTGAGGAAGAGACCCAGTACTTC; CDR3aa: CASSLFEEETQYF
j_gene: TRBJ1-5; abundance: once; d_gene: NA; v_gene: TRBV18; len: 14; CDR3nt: TGTGCCAGCTCTCCCGGCGAGGGTACTCAGCCCCAGCATTTT; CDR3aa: CASSPGEGTQPQHF
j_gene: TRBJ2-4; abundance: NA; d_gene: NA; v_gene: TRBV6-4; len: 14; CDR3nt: TGTGCCAGCAGTAGCCCCGGGGGCAAAAACATTCAGTACTTC; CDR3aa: CASSSPGGKNIQYF
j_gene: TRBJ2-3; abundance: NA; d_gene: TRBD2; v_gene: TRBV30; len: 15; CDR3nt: TGTGCCTGGAGTGTAGCGGGGGGACGCACAGATACGCAGTATTTT; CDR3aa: CAWSVAGGRTDTQYF
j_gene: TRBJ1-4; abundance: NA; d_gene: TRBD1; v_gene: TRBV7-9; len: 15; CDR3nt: TGTGCCAGCAGCTTATTGAACAGGGGGATTGAAAAACTGTTTTTT; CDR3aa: CASSLLNRGIEKLFF
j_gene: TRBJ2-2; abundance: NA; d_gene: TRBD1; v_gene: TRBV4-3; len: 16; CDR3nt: TGCGCCAGCAGCCAAGGGACAGGGTGGGTTGCCGGGGAGCTGTTTTTT; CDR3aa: CASSQGTGWVAGELFF
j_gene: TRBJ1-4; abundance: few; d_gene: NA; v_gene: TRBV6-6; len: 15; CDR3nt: TGTGCCAGCCTTCCAGGGAGGGGGGTAAATGAAAAACTGTTTTTT; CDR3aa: CASLPGRGVNEKLFF
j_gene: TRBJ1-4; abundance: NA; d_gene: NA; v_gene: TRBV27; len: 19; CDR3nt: TGTGCCAGCAGTTTAACCGGGGTAGGGGGTTTTGCAACTAATGAAAAACTGTTTTTT; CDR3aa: CASSLTGVGGFATNEKLFF
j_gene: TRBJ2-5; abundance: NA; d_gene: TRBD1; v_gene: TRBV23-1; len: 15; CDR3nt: TGCGCCAGCAAGACTCCGGGACAGTTCCAAGAGACCCAGTACTTC; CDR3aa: CASKTPGQFQETQYF
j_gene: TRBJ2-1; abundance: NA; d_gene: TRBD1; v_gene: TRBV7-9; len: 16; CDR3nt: TGTGCCAGCAGCTTAGCGCGGACAGGGGGCTTGAATGAGCAGTTCTTC; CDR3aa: CASSLARTGGLNEQFF
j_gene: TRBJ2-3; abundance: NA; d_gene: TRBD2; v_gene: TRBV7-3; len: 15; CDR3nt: TGTGCCAGCAGCTTATTAGCGGGGAGCACAGATACGCAGTATTTT; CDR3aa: CASSLLAGSTDTQYF
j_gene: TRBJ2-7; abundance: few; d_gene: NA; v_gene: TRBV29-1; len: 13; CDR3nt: TGCAGCGTTGGGGGGCTCCAGCACTACGAGCAGTACTTC; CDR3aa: CSVGGLQHYEQYF
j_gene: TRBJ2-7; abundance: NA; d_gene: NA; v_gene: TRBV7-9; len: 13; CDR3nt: TGTGCCAGCAGCCGGACACCTACTTACGAGCAGTACTTC; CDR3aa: CASSRTPTYEQYF
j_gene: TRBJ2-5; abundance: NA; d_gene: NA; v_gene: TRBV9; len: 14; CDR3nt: TGTGCCAGCAGCGTAGAAGTGGGGACAAAGACCCAGTACTTC; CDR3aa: CASSVEVGTKTQYF
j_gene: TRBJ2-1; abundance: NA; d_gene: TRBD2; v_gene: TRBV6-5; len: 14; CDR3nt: TGTGCCAGCAACCCTAGCGGGAGCCACAATGAGCAGTTCTTC; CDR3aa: CASNPSGSHNEQFF
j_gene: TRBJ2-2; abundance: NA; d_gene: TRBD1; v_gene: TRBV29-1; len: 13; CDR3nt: TGCAGCGCAGACAGGGGGAACACCGGGGAGCTGTTTTTT; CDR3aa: CSADRGNTGELFF
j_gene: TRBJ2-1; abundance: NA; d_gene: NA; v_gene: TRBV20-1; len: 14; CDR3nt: TGCAGTGCTAGTCGGGCGGGGTTCTACAATGAGCAGTTCTTC; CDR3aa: CSASRAGFYNEQFF
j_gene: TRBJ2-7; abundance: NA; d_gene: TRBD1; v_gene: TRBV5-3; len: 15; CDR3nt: TGTGCCAGAAGTTTTTTCGACAGGGCCCCCTACGAGCAGTACTTC; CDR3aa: CARSFFDRAPYEQYF
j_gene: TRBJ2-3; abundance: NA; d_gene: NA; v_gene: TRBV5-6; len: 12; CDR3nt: TGTGCCAGCAGACTGGACAGAGATACGCAGTATTTT; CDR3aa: CASRLDRDTQYF
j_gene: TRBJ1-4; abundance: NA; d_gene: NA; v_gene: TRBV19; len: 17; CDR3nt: TGTGCCAGTAGTATATTTGGTGGCAGCGCGTCTAATGAAAAACTGTTTTTT; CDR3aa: CASSIFGGSASNEKLFF
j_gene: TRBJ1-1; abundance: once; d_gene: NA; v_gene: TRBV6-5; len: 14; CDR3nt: TGTGCCAGCAGTTACTCAACAGGGAGTGCTGAAGCTTTCTTT; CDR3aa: CASSYSTGSAEAFF
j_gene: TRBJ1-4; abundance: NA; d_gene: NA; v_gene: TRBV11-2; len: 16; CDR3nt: TGTGCCAGCAGCTTAGAGGCATTCCGGGGTAATGAAAAACTGTTTTTT; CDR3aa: CASSLEAFRGNEKLFF
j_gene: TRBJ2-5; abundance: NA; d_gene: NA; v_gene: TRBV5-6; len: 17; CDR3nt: TGTGCCAGCAGCCCTATTACTTCCCGACAGTCCCAAGAGACCCAGTACTTC; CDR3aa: CASSPITSRQSQETQYF
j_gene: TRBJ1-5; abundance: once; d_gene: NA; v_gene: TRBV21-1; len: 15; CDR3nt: TGTGCCAGCACCCCGGGGAGGGGCGTCAATCAGCCCCAGCATTTT; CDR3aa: CASTPGRGVNQPQHF
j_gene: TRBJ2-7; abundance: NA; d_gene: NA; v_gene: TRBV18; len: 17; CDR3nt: TGTGCCAGCTCACCCCTGAGGGGGATAGAGGGTTCCTACGAGCAGTACTTC; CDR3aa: CASSPLRGIEGSYEQYF
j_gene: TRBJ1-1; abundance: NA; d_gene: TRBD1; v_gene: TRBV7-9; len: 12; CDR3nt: TGTGCCAGCATCAAACAGGGGACTGAAGCTTTCTTT; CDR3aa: CASIKQGTEAFF
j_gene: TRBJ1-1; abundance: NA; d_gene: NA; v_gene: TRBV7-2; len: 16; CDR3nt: TGTGCCAGCAGCTTAGCGGCAGCGGGCTCGGGTACTGAAGCTTTCTTT; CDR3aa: CASSLAAAGSGTEAFF
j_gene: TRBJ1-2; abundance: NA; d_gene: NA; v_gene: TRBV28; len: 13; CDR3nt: TGTGCCAGCAGTTTACCCCAGGATTATGGCTACACCTTC; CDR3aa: CASSLPQDYGYTF
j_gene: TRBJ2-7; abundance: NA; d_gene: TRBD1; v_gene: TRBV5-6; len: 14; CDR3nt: TGTGCCAGCAGCTTGAGACAGGGAGTATACGAGCAGTACTTC; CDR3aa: CASSLRQGVYEQYF
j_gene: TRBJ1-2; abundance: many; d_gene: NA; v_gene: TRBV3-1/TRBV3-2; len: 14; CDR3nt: TGTGCCAGCAGCCAAGACAGGGGCCCCCTCGGCTACACCTTC; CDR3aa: CASSQDRGPLGYTF
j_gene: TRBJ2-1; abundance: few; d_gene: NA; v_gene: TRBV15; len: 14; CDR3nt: TGTGCCACCAGCAGAGCACAGGTTCGCAATGAGCAGTTCTTC; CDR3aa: CATSRAQVRNEQFF
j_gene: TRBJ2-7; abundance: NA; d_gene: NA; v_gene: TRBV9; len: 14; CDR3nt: TGTGCCAGCAGCATCCAGGGATCGTCCTACGAGCAGTACTTC; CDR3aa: CASSIQGSSYEQYF
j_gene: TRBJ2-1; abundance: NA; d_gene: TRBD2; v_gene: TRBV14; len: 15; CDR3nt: TGTGCCAGCAGGTATAGCGGGGGGGCCTCGGATGAGCAGTTCTTC; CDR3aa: CASRYSGGASDEQFF
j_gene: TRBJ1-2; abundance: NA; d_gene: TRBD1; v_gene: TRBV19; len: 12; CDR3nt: TGTGCCAGTACTGTGACAGGGTATGGCTACACCTTC; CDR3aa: CASTVTGYGYTF
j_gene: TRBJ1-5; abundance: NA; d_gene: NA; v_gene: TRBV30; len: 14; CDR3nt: TGTGCCTGGAGCCGACAGACGATCAATCAGCCCCAGCATTTT; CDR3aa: CAWSRQTINQPQHF
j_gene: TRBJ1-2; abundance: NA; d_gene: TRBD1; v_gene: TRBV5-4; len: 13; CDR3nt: TGTGCCAGCAGCTTGGACAGGGGCAATGGCTACACCTTC; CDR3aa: CASSLDRGNGYTF
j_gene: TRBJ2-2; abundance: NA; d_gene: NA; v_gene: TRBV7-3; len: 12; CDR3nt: TGTGCCAGCAGCACCTCTAGCGGGGAGCTGTTTTTT; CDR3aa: CASSTSSGELFF
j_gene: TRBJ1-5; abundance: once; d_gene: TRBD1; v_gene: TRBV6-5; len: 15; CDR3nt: TGTGCCAGCATCGGATGGACAGGCGGAAGTCAGCCCCAGCATTTT; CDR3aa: CASIGWTGGSQPQHF
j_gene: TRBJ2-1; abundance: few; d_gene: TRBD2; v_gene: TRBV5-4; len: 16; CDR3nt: TGTGCCAGCAGCTCCGGTAGCGGGGCTGTCTACAATGAGCAGTTCTTC; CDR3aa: CASSSGSGAVYNEQFF
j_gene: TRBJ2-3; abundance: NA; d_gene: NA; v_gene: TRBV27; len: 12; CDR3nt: TGTGCCAGCAGTTTAGGGCAGGGAGGGCAGTATTTT; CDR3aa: CASSLGQGGQYF
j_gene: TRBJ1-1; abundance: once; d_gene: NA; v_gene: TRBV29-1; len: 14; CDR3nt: TGCAGCACCCTCTCGAGAGGTGGGAACACTGAAGCTTTCTTT; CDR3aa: CSTLSRGGNTEAFF
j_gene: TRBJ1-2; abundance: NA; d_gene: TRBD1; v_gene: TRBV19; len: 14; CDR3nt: TGTGCCAGTAGGGGGACAGGGGGTTCCTATGGCTACACCTTC; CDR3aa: CASRGTGGSYGYTF
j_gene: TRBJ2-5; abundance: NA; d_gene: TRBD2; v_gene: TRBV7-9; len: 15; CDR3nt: TGTGCCAGCAGCTCGTTAGCGGGGGAACAAGAGACCCAGTACTTC; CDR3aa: CASSSLAGEQETQYF
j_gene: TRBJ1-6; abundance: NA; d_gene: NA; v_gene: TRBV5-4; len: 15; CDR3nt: TGTGCCAGCAGCCCCTGGGGAGGGTATAATTCACCCCTCCACTTT; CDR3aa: CASSPWGGYNSPLHF
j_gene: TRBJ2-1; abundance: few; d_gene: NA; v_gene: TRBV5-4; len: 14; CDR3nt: TGTGCCAGCAGCTTGGCCGTAGTAGGACTGGGGCAGTTCTTC; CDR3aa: CASSLAVVGLGQFF
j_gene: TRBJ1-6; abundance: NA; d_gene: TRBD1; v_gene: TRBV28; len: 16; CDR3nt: TGTGCCAGCAGTTTAGACAGGGGACCATATAATTCACCCCTCCACTTT; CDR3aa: CASSLDRGPYNSPLHF
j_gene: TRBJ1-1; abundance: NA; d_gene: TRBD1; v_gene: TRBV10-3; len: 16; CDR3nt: TGTGCCACGATGACAGGGGCAAGTGTGAGGAGCACTGAAGCTTTCTTT; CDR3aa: CATMTGASVRSTEAFF
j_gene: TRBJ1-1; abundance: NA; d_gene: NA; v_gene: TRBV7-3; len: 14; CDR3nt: TGTGCCAGCAGCTTAATGGGGGGTAACACTGAAGCTTTCTTT; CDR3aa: CASSLMGGNTEAFF
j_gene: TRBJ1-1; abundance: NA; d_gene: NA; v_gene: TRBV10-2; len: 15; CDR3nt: TGCGCCAGCAGTGACCTCAGGGTCTGGAACACTGAAGCTTTCTTT; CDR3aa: CASSDLRVWNTEAFF